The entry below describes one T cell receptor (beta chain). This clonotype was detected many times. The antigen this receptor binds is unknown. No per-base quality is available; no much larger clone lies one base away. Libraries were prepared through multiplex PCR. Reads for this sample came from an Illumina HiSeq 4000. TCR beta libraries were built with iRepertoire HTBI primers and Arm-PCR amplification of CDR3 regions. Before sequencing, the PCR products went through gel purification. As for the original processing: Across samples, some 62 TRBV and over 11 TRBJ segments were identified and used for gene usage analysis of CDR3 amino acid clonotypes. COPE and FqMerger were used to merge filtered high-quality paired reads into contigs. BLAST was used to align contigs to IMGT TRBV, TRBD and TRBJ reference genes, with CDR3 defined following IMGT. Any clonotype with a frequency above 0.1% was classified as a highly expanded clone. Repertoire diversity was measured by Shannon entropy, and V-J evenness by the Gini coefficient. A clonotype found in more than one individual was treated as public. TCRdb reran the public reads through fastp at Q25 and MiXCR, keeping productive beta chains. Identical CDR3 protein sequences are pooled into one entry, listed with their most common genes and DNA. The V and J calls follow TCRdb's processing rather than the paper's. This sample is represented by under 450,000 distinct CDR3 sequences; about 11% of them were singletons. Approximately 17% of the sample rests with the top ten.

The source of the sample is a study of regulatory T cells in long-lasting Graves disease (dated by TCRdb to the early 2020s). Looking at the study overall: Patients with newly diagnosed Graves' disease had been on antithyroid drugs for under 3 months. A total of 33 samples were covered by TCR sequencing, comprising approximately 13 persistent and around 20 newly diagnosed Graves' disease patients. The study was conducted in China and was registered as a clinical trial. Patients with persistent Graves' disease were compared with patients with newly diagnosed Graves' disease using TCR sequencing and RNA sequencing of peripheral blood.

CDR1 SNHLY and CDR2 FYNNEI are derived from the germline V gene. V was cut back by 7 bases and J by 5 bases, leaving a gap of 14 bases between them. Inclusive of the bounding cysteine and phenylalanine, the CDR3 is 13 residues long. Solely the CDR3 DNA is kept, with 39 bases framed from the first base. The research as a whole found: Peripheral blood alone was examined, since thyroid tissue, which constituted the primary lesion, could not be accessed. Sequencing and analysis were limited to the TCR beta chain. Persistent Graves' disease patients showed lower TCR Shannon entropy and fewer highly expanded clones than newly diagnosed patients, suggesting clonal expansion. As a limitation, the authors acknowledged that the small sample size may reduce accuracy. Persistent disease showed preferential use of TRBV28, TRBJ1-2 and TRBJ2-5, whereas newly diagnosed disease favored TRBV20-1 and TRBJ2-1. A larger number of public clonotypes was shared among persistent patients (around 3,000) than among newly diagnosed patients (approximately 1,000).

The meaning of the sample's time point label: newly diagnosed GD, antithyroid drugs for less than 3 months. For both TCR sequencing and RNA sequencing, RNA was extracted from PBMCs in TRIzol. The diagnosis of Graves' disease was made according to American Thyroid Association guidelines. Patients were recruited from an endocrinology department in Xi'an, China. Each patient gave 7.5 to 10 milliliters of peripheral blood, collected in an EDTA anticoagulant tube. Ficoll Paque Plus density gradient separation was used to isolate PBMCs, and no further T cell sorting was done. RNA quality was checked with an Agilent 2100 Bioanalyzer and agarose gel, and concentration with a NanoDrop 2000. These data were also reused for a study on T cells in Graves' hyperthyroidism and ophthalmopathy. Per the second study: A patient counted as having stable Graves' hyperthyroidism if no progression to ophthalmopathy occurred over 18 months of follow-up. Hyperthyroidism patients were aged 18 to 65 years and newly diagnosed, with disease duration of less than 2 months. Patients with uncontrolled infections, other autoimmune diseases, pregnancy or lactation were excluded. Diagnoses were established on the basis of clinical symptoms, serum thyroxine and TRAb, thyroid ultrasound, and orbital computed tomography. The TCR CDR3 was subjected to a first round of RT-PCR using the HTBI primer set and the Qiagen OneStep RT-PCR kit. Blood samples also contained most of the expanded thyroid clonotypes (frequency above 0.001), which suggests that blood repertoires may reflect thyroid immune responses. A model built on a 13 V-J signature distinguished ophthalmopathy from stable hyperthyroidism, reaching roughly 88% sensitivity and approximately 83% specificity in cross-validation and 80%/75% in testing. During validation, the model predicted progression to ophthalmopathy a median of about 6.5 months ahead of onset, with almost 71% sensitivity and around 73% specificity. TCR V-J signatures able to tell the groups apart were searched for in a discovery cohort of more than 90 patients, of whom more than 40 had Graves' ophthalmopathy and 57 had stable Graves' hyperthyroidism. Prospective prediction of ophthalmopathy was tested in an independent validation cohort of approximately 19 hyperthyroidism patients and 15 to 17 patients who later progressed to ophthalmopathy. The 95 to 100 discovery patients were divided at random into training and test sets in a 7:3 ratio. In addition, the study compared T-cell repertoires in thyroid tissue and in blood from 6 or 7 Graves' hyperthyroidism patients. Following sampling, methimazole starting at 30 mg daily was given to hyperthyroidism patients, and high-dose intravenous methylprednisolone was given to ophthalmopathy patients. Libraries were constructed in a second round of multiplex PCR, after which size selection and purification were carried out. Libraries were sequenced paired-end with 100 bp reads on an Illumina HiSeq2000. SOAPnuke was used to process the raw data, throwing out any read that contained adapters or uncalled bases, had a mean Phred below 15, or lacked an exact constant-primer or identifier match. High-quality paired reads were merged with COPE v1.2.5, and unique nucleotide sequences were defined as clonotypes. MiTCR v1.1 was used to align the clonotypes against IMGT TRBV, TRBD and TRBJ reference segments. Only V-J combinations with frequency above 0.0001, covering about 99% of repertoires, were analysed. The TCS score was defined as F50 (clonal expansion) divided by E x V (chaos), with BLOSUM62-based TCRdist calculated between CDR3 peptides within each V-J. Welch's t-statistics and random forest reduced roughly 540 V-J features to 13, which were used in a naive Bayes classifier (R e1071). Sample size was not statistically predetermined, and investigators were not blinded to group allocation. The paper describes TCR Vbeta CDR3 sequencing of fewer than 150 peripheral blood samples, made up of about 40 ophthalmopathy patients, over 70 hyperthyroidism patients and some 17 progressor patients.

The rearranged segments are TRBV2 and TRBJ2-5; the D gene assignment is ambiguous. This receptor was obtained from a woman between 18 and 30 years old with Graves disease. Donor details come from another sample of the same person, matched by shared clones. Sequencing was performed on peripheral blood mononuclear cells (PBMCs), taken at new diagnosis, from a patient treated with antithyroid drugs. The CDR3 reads CASTLTAGETQYF. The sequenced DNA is TGTGCCAGCACCTTGACGGCCGGGGAGACCCAGTACTTC.